This T cell receptor (beta chain) was recorded in a study of blood T cells in healthy people across ages. This clonotype came up a few times. The antigen remains undetermined. Study results and limitations: Compared with aged donors, long-lived donors showed fewer expanded clones, suggesting selection.

Trimming removed 3 bases at V and 2 bases at J, with 12 bases between. Germline-derived CDR1 and CDR2 are MDHEN and SYDVKM. This CDR3 spans 15 amino acids. Together with a sample-barcoded 5' primer, a J-beta primer mix was included in a second PCR lasting about 7 to 11 cycles. TCRdb processed the 5' RACE reads anew with MiXCR; each CDR3 protein has one entry. The sample shows about 730,000 distinct CDR3 sequences, roughly two fifths of them seen only once. Sequencing was performed on blood. This chain joins TRBV28 and TRBJ2-3, with D maybe TRBD1 (5 bases). The source of this sequence is a woman aged 55-75 years in good health. The CDR3 DNA follows: TGTGCCAGCAGTTTCTTCACAGGCCCCACAGATACGCAGTATTTT. Translating it yields CASSFFTGPTDTQYF.